This TCR beta chain was profiled in a study of T cell clones after liver transplantation. Study results and limitations: Compared with third party-reactive sequences, donor-reactive ones declined more, independent of withdrawal success.

Germline V lookup: CDR1 MDHEN, CDR2 SYDVKM. CDR3 length: 15 residues. After removal of 6 bases from V and 6 bases from J, the junction contained 11 bases not matched to a gene. Details on this clone: The antigen is undetermined.

The repertoire was sequenced with immunoSEQ multiplex PCR; TCRdb's copy has only in-frame clones and lacks some. The data hold about 80,000 clones, with 82% observed a single time. This specimen consisted of CD4+ T cells from blood, obtained just over 45 months after liver transplant. The chain combines TRBV28 with TRBJ2-7; TRBD2 aligns across 10 bases. This clonotype was sampled from a human patient who received a liver transplant. Among the T cells, some may be from the graft donor. CDR3: CASSIEAGGPGEQYF. The CDR3, as DNA: TGTGCCAGCAGCATAGAAGCGGGAGGGCCCGGCGAGCAGTACTTC.